This T cell receptor (beta chain) was sequenced for a study of tumor-infiltrating lymphocytes in primary liver carcinoma. A note on this clonotype: The junction differs from germline at one of its ends, possibly a read error.

Scientists recovered RNA and DNA together from approximately 20-30 mg of unsorted bulk tissue. Germline loops: CDR1 SQVTM, CDR2 ANQGSEA. The CDR3 has 18 residues. Using a constant-region primer together with ProtoScript II reverse transcriptase, TCR beta cDNA was made from around 500 ng of total RNA. Libraries for TCR beta were built through three nested multiplex PCR rounds, which together made up a slightly modified ARM-PCR procedure. It was with TRBV1-TRBV30 forward primers and a C-beta reverse primer that the first two PCR rounds were run, at approximately 9 cycles each. A single record per CDR3 protein comes from TCRdb applying MiXCR to the multiplex PCR reads. The sample has 95,000 to 100,000 distinct CDR3 sequences, approximately 70% seen once.

The V call is TRBV29-1, the J call TRBJ2-3, with TRBD2 identical over 7 bases. This receptor was taken from a woman aged 60-75 years with primary liver carcinoma and hepatitis B virus infection. Sequencing input: liver tumor tissue from sampling region 2. This sample's subset: tumor region T2, inferior pole. The CDR3 loop is CSVEALGGAGVSTDKQYF. DNA of the CDR3: TGCAGCGTTGAAGCGTTGGGCGGGGCGGGGGTTAGCACAGATAAGCAGTATTTT.